These T cell receptor beta chains were read from a single sample in a study of CD8 T cells in ankylosing spondylitis. TCRdb re-called the 5' RACE reads with MiXCR, one entry per CDR3 protein. The data contain 200,000 to 300,000 distinct CDR3 sequences, about 10% of them seen just once; the ten biggest clones take up roughly 6.8%. Sequencing was carried out using blood, either unsorted or a sorted T cell fraction (not recorded which). The receptors were gathered from a male donor with ankylosing spondylitis or in good health (not recorded which). The CDR3 runs from the conserved cysteine through the conserved F or W. Fields, in order: V gene, D gene, J gene, clone size, CDR3 protein, CDR3 DNA. D genes are given only for firm matches. Size tells how often a clone was seen (once, few, many) or the class of an expanded clone, and some rows leave it out.

TRBV10-3	TRBD2	TRBJ2-1	many	CALASSGSNEQFF	TGTGCCCTCGCTTCTAGCGGGAGCAATGAGCAGTTCTTC
TRBV7-9	NA	TRBJ2-7	NA	CASSLNHEQYF	TGTGCCAGCAGCTTGAACCACGAGCAGTACTTC
TRBV14	NA	TRBJ1-2	few	CASSQTEVRPGYTF	TGTGCCAGCAGCCAAACGGAGGTCCGTCCCGGCTACACCTTC
TRBV6-5	NA	TRBJ2-7	many	CASSYSLGQGQEQYF	TGTGCCAGCAGTTACTCTCTGGGACAAGGGCAAGAGCAGTACTTC
TRBV20-1	NA	TRBJ2-1	few	CSARDSGGSPYHEQFF	TGCAGTGCTAGAGATTCGGGCGGTTCACCTTACCATGAGCAGTTCTTC
TRBV5-1	TRBD1	TRBJ1-1	NA	CASSLPPGGGTEAFF	TGCGCCAGCAGCTTACCCCCAGGGGGGGGTACTGAAGCTTTCTTT
TRBV2	NA	TRBJ2-1	few	CASRGAMVAQFF	TGTGCCAGCAGGGGCGCGATGGTGGCGCAGTTCTTC
TRBV28	TRBD2	TRBJ2-1	NA	CASSFQSGSSGSANEQFF	TGTGCCAGCAGTTTTCAATCAGGGAGTAGCGGGAGTGCGAATGAGCAGTTCTTC
TRBV19	NA	TRBJ1-2	few	CATRQSDGYTF	TGTGCCACCAGACAGTCTGATGGCTACACCTTC
TRBV7-6	NA	TRBJ2-2	many	CASSLARGRELFF	TGTGCCAGCAGCTTAGCAAGGGGCCGGGAGCTGTTTTTT
TRBV20-1	NA	TRBJ2-1	NA	CSARVAELYNEQFF	TGCAGTGCAAGGGTAGCGGAACTCTACAATGAGCAGTTCTTC
TRBV15	TRBD1	TRBJ2-6	NA	CATSGAGTGGSGANVLTF	TGTGCCACCAGCGGTGCCGGGACAGGCGGCTCTGGGGCCAACGTCCTGACTTTC
TRBV20-1	NA	TRBJ1-3	many	CSAKRDGRNTIYF	TGCAGTGCTAAGCGGGACGGAAGAAACACCATATATTTT
TRBV4-2	TRBD2	TRBJ2-5	many	CASSQEVSGGAETQYF	TGTGCCAGCAGCCAAGAGGTTAGCGGGGGGGCCGAGACCCAGTACTTC
TRBV20-1	TRBD1	TRBJ1-5	many	CSARDRDRDILAQHF	TGCAGTGCTAGAGACCGGGACAGGGACATATTGGCCCAGCATTTT
TRBV6-6	NA	TRBJ2-3	many	CASRNVAFGTDTQYF	TGTGCCAGCCGCAATGTAGCGTTTGGTACAGATACGCAGTATTTT
TRBV14	NA	TRBJ2-1	NA	CASSQDRWGRAFF	TGTGCCAGCAGCCAAGATAGGTGGGGCAGGGCGTTCTTC
TRBV10-3	NA	TRBJ1-2	few	CAISESIRAANYGYTF	TGTGCCATCAGTGAGTCGATCCGGGCAGCTAACTATGGCTACACCTTC
TRBV27	TRBD1	TRBJ2-4	NA	CASSLSPRGQGVKNIQYF	TGTGCCAGCAGTTTATCCCCTCGGGGACAGGGAGTCAAAAACATTCAGTACTTC
TRBV20-1	TRBD1	TRBJ2-7	many	CSARVGWGQAPYGQYF	TGCAGTGCTAGAGTCGGTTGGGGACAGGCGCCCTATGGGCAGTACTTC
TRBV5-1	TRBD2	TRBJ2-7	many	CASTEAGLEGEQYF	TGCGCCAGCACCGAAGCGGGATTGGAAGGCGAGCAGTACTTC
TRBV20-1	NA	TRBJ2-3	many	CSARKTGLLGGTDTQYF	TGCAGTGCTAGAAAAACGGGACTTCTAGGGGGCACAGATACGCAGTATTTT
TRBV20-1	TRBD2	TRBJ2-3	many	CSASPTSGGTDTQYF	TGCAGTGCTTCTCCTACTAGCGGAGGCACAGATACGCAGTATTTT
TRBV18	NA	TRBJ2-7	few	CASSPGPQGTFYEQYF	TGTGCCAGCTCACCAGGTCCCCAGGGCACTTTCTACGAGCAGTACTTC
TRBV5-1	TRBD2	TRBJ2-7	many	CASSYLGLASTYEQYF	TGCGCCAGCAGTTACCTGGGACTAGCCTCAACCTACGAGCAGTACTTC
TRBV5-6	NA	TRBJ2-2	many	CASSLRLENTGELFF	TGTGCCAGCAGCTTGCGACTAGAGAACACCGGGGAGCTGTTTTTT
TRBV7-2	NA	TRBJ1-1	many	CASSLKVGGALEAFF	TGTGCCAGCAGCTTAAAGGTCGGGGGGGCACTTGAAGCTTTCTTT
TRBV5-1	NA	TRBJ2-3	many	CASSWAGSGSTDTQYF	TGCGCCAGCAGCTGGGCAGGTAGCGGAAGCACAGATACGCAGTATTTT